This TCR beta chain stems from a study of blood T cell repertoires in COVID-19. The CDR3 contains 14 residues. Trimming cost V 8 bases and J 6 bases; bases outside gene matches: 8. Germline V CDR1 and CDR2: LGHDT, YNNKEL (reference sequence). The table came from immunoSEQ multiplex PCR; TCRdb's copy has only in-frame clones and leaves some out. Found here are hundreds of thousands of clones, about 88% of them singletons; the top ten hold roughly an eighth. This TCR derives from a woman aged 60-75 years with acute or convalescent COVID-19. The specimen sequenced was peripheral blood. The genes are TRBV3-1 (or the pseudogene TRBV3-2) and TRBJ2-2; 8 bases align to TRBD1. CDR3 nucleotides: TGTGCCAGCCGCCTGACAGGGGCGCCCGGGGAGCTGTTTTTT. Protein sequence: CASRLTGAPGELFF.